This T cell receptor beta chain was sequenced in a study of human T cells and chemical hapten exposure. At the level of the study: Sensitization applied 2% DPC to around 2 cm by around 2 cm of upper inner arm skin.

General study findings and limits: Sensitization with DPC brought no change to TCRs above 1 in 1000 in frequency.

Germline V gene lookup returns CDR1 SGHTA and CDR2 FQGNSA. The CDR3 is 14 amino acids. V gave up 3 bases and J gave up 4 bases, with 10 bases separating them. Time point denoted: pre-sensitization, week 0. Indicated treatment: therapeutic diphenylcyclopropenone sensitization with weekly scalp DPC. The template was total RNA from unfractionated whole blood. Staff drew blood before applying each patch test. Patients had alopecia, were aged 18 to 70, and were not pregnant. In this sample, this clonotype turned up a few times. Antigen: not known. From the RACE reads, TCRdb called clonotypes with MiXCR, one entry per CDR3 protein. The table includes roughly 50,000 distinct CDR3 sequences, roughly a tenth detected once.

The receptor's source is a woman aged 25 to 39 with alopecia areata. Some clones in this sample may be carry-over from other donors' samples. V gene TRBV7-2 combines with J gene TRBJ2-1; maybe TRBD2 (6 bases). Sequences were derived from whole blood, sampled in connection with sensitization to the hapten diphenylcyclopropenone (DPC). CDR3 in amino acids: CASSFGLFYNEQFF. The CDR3 nucleotides are TGTGCCAGCAGCTTCGGACTATTTTACAATGAGCAGTTCTTC. Using reference TRBV7-2 and TRBJ2-1 for the parts outside the CDR3, the full variable domain is GAGVSQSPSNKVTEKGKDVELRCDPISGHTALYWYRQSLGQGLEFLIYFQGNSAPDKSGLPSDRFSAERTGGSVSTLTIQRTQQEDSAVYLCASSFGLFYNEQFFGPGTRLTVL.